The 22 T cell receptor beta chains listed next were all sequenced from one sample in a study of vaccination and CD4 T cells after COVID-19. Treatment here: approximately 10-day PBMC culture with coronavirus spike peptide pools or control peptides (ViraFEST assay). The assay that was used to sequence DNA from cultured CD4+ T cells was the Oncomine TCR Beta short-read assay. Each CDR3 protein gets one entry after TCRdb re-called the PCR reads with MiXCR. The sample gives about 18,000 distinct CDR3 sequences, about 73% of which show up once; less than 7% is in the top ten. Their specific antigens are unknown. Source material: CD4+ T cells from blood, cultured in vitro. These receptors came from a human donor who had recovered from COVID-19.

The chain employs TRBV27 and TRBJ2-7; 9 nucleotides line up with TRBD1. The CDR3 has 14 residues. Trimming took 0 bases from V and 4 from J; bases not matched to a gene: 1. CDR1 and CDR2 from the germline V gene are MNHEY and SMNVEV (reference sequence). The CDR3 loop reads CASSLSTGGYEQYF. The DNA for the CDR3 is TGTGCCAGCAGTTTATCGACAGGGGGGTACGAGCAGTACTTC.

The V and J genes are TRBV24-1 and TRBJ2-1; the match to TRBD1 covers 10 bases. The CDR3 runs 18 residues. Trimming removed 4 bases from V and 5 bases from J; junction bases left unmatched: 13. Germline loops: CDR1 KGHDR, CDR2 SFDVKD. CDR3 in amino acids: CATSDRSGTGVVHNEQFF. The CDR3 bases are TGTGCCACCAGTGACCGATCCGGGACAGGGGTTGTTCACAATGAGCAGTTCTTC.

The CDR3 protein is CSARVVMNTEAFF. CDR3 nucleotides: TGCAGTGCTAGAGTCGTCATGAACACTGAAGCTTTCTTT. V is TRBV20-1 and J is TRBJ1-1; no reliable D call. The ends were cut back, 1 base at V and 0 bases at J, with 6 bases in the middle. Germline V gene data show CDR1 as DFQATT and CDR2 as SNEGSKA (reference sequence). This CDR3 contains 13 residues.

The rearrangement uses TRBV4-1 and TRBJ1-2; TRBD1 matches 10 bases. Per germline, CDR1 MGHRA and CDR2 YSYEKL. The V and J ends lost 4 bases and 2 bases, in that order; junction bases with no gene match: 1. The CDR3 is 14 amino acids. CDR3 sequence (DNA): TGCGCCAGCAGCCCGGGACAGGGGAACTATGGCTACACCTTC. The encoded protein is CASSPGQGNYGYTF.

The chain links TRBV20-1 to TRBJ1-1; 7 nucleotides line up with TRBD1. Germline CDR1 reads DFQATT; CDR2 reads SNEGSKA (reference sequence). Trimming removed 5 bases from V and 9 bases from J; junction bases left unmatched: 6. CDR3 length: 11 amino acids. The CDR3 reads CSAVRDSKAFF. The DNA for the CDR3 is TGCAGTGCTGTCCGGGACAGTAAAGCTTTCTTT.

The rearrangement links TRBV7-9 to TRBJ2-3; D is undetermined. In germline, CDR1 is SEHNR, CDR2 FQNEAQ (reference sequence). CDR3 length: 14 amino acids. Trimming shortened V by 5 bases and J by 2 bases, and 11 bases separated the two germline ends. The DNA for the CDR3 is TGTGCCAGCAGCCCTCGAGGAACCACAGATACGCAGTATTTT. Its protein product is CASSPRGTTDTQYF.

The chain employs TRBV28 and TRBJ2-7; 11 bases fit TRBD2. J gave up 1 base and V 6 bases, and 8 bases lay outside the gene matches. Germline V gene lookup returns CDR1 MDHEN and CDR2 SYDVKM. This CDR3 spans 16 amino acids. The CDR3 sequence: CASRLTSGGGSYEQYF. For the CDR3, the DNA is TGTGCCAGCAGGCTAACTAGCGGGGGAGGGTCCTACGAGCAGTACTTC.

CDR3 in amino acids: CASSLGLGYNEQFF. In DNA form, the CDR3 reads TGTGCCAGCAGCCTGGGACTGGGATACAATGAGCAGTTCTTC. V is TRBV11-2 and J is TRBJ2-1, with D possibly matching TRBD2 (6 bases). The V gene lost 5 bases and the J gene lost 4 bases, with 12 bases spanning the gap. Germline CDR1 SGHAT, CDR2 FQNNGV. This CDR3 is 14 amino acids long.

This chain connects TRBV11-2 to TRBJ2-7; D not certain. V dropped 0 bases and J dropped 7 bases, with 13 bases sitting between them. Germline CDR1 SGHAT, CDR2 FQNNGV. The CDR3 consists of 14 residues. The CDR3 bases are TGTGCCAGCAGCTTAGATCCAGGACCGGGTGAGCAGTACTTC. Translated, it gives CASSLDPGPGEQYF.

This sequence joins TRBV7-3 and TRBJ1-1; D might be TRBD1 (5 bases). CDR1 SGHTA and CDR2 FQGTGA come from the germline V gene. The V and J ends lost 0 bases and 1 base respectively, with 6 bases between them. This CDR3 has 14 amino acids. The CDR3 loop reads CASSLTGGNTEAFF. CDR3 DNA sequence: TGTGCCAGCAGCTTAACTGGGGGGAACACTGAAGCTTTCTTT.

J is TRBJ2-7 and V is TRBV12-3 or TRBV12-4; 8 nucleotides agree with TRBD1. The CDR3 runs to 13 residues. Trimming took 7 bases from V and 2 from J; bases not matched to a gene: 4. The CDR3 nucleotides read TGTGCCAGCAAGGGGACAGGAACCTACGAGCAGTACTTC. Residues: CASKGTGTYEQYF.

This rearrangement joins TRBV19 to TRBJ1-6; TRBD1 might be the D (5 bases). With 4 bases removed from V and 5 bases from J, the gap between germline ends came to 12 bases. The CDR3 totals 15 residues. Germline-derived CDR1 and CDR2 are LNHDA and SQIVND (reference sequence). The CDR3 bases are TGTGCCAGTAGTACCTGGACAAGGAATAATTCACCCCTCCACTTT. This encodes CASSTWTRNNSPLHF.

CDR3 amino acids: CASTGTANSPLHF. The CDR3 DNA reads as TGTGCCAGCACCGGGACAGCAAATTCACCCCTCCACTTT. V usage is TRBV7-2 and J usage is TRBJ1-6; TRBD1 agrees at 7 bases. Germline values: CDR1 SGHTA, CDR2 FQGNSA. The CDR3 totals 13 residues. The V segment lost 7 bases and the J segment 7 bases; nucleotides outside the gene matches: 4.

The chain couples TRBV6-2 or TRBV6-3 to TRBJ1-1, with TRBD1 matching 7 bases. Trimming cost V 2 bases and J 4 bases; bases outside gene matches: 13. The CDR3 loop spans 17 amino acids. Germline CDR1 MNHEY, CDR2 SVGEGT. CDR3 bases: TGTGCCAGCAGTTACCAAACCCGACAGGGCAGGGCCACTGAAGCTTTCTTT. It specifies CASSYQTRQGRATEAFF.

V is TRBV10-2 and J is TRBJ2-3; the D gene is possibly TRBD1 (5 bases). This CDR3 comprises 14 residues. V lost 0 bases, J lost 9 bases, and 13 bases lay in between. Germline V gene lookup returns CDR1 WSHSY and CDR2 SAAADI. This CDR3 reads CASSESRTLGTQYF. CDR3 nucleotides: TGCGCCAGCAGTGAGTCGAGGACATTGGGGACGCAGTATTTT.

This chain links TRBV20-1 with TRBJ1-2, with 7 nucleotides matching TRBD1. After removal of 3 bases from V and 4 bases from J, the junction contained 5 bases not matched to a gene. CDR1 is DFQATT, CDR2 SNEGSKA, per germline (reference sequence). The CDR3 runs 13 residues. In nucleotides, the CDR3 is TGCAGTGCTAGGCCCACAGGGGCCTATGGCTACACCTTC. It encodes CSARPTGAYGYTF.

J is TRBJ1-5 and V is TRBV19; D remains unclear. The CDR3 has 14 residues. In germline, CDR1 is LNHDA, CDR2 SQIVND (reference sequence). Trimming removed 7 bases from V and 1 base from J, with 11 bases in between. The CDR3 DNA is TGTGCCAGTAACTTAAGAATGAGCAATCAGCCCCAGCATTTT. This gives the protein CASNLRMSNQPQHF.

The CDR3 bases are TGTGCCAGCAGTTCCCAGGGCAACTATGGCTACACCTTC. Residues: CASSSQGNYGYTF. The rearrangement uses TRBV27 and TRBJ1-2, with TRBD1 as a possible D gene (5 bases). CDR1 MNHEY and CDR2 SMNVEV come from the germline V gene (reference sequence). CDR3 length: 13 residues. V shed 4 bases and J shed 2 bases, with 8 bases lying between them.

The chain uses TRBV2 and TRBJ1-1; 8 bases map to TRBD1. From germline, CDR1 is SNHLY and CDR2 FYNNEI. The ends lost 7 bases at V and 5 bases at J; junction bases unmatched: 9. The CDR3 covers 14 residues. CDR3 in DNA: TGTGCCAGCATCGAGACAGGGGCCTCGACTGAAGCTTTCTTT. This sequence encodes CASIETGASTEAFF.

The chain has TRBV6-1 and TRBJ1-2; no clear D gene. The CDR3 runs 13 residues. The germline gives CDR1 MNHNS, CDR2 SASEGT. Trimming removed 7 bases at V and 1 base at J, with 10 bases between. For the CDR3, the DNA is TGTGCCAGCACCCCTACCGTTAACTATGGCTACACCTTC. Its protein product is CASTPTVNYGYTF.

This sequence joins TRBV25-1 and TRBJ1-1; no clear D gene. Trimming shortened V by 7 bases and J by 3 bases, and 6 bases separated the two germline ends. The CDR3 is made up of 11 amino acids. Per the germline V gene, CDR1 is MGHDK and CDR2 is SYGVNS. The CDR3 DNA follows: TGTGCCAGCATCGGGTACACTGAAGCTTTCTTT. The encoded protein is CASIGYTEAFF.

The chain recombines TRBV6-1 with TRBJ2-7; 10 bases match TRBD2. The V and J ends lost 1 base and 2 bases, in that order; junction bases with no gene match: 5. Germline CDR1 is MNHNS and CDR2 is SASEGT. The CDR3 runs to 16 residues. DNA of the CDR3: TGTGCCAGCAGTGAAGAGGGACTAGCGCGCACCTACGAGCAGTACTTC. This gives the protein CASSEEGLARTYEQYF.